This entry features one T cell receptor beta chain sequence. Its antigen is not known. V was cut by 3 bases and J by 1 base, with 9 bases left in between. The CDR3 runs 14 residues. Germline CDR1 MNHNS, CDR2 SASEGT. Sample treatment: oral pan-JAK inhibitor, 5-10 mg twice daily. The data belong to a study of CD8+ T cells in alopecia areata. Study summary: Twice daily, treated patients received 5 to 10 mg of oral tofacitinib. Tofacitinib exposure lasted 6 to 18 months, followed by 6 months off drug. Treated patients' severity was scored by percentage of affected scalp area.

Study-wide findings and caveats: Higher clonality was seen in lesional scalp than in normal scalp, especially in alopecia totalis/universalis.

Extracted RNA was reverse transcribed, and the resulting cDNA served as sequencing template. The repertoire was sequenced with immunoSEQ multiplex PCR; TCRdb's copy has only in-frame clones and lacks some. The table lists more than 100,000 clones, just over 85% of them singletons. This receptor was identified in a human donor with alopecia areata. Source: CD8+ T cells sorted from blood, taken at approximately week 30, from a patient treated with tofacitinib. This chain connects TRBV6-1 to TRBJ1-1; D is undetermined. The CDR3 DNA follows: TGTGCCAGCAGTGAGTCGACGGCGAACACTGAAGCTTTCTTT. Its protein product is CASSESTANTEAFF.